Below, 31 T cell receptor beta chains from the same sample are listed, as sequenced in a study of blood T cell repertoires in COVID-19 (dated by TCRdb to 2019 to 2021). The library was generated by the immunoSEQ multiplex PCR assay. TCRdb retrieved this table from immuneACCESS and kept in-frame rearrangements only. Not all clones are present; in checked studies, unresolved V genes account for under half, and no reason is known for the remainder. A total of about 180,000 clones appear in this sample, under 85% of them only once. The leading ten clones occupy 6.5% to 8.5% of the sample. The sequenced sample consisted of peripheral blood. These TCRs come from a woman in her 70s with COVID-19, enrolled during active disease.

The rearrangement links TRBV19 to TRBJ2-2, with 7 bases matching TRBD1. The CDR3 totals 17 residues. V shed 3 bases, J shed 3 bases, and the junction held 10 bases outside the gene matches. Germline CDR1 reads LNHDA; CDR2 reads SQIVND (reference sequence). CDR3 protein: CASSIRTGTEYTGELFF. The CDR3 nucleotides are TGTGCCAGTAGTATTCGCACCGGGACAGAATACACCGGGGAGCTGTTTTTT. Supplemented by reference TRBV19 and TRBJ2-2, the full variable domain reads DGGITQSPKYLFRKEGQNVTLSCEQNLNHDAMYWYRQDPGQGLRLIYYSQIVNDFQKGDIAEGYSVSREKKESFPLTVTSAQKNPTAFYLCASSIRTGTEYTGELFFGEGSRLTVL.

This clone has a single count. The chain couples TRBV5-1 to TRBJ2-7, with D possibly TRBD2 on 6 matching bases. V was pared by 4 bases and J by 3 bases, with 17 bases between. This CDR3 comprises 15 residues. Germline loops: CDR1 SGHRS, CDR2 YFSETQ. The CDR3 loop reads CASSPTGGLGYEQYF. The CDR3 DNA follows: TGCGCCAGCAGCCCGACTGGAGGGCTAGGCTACGAGCAGTACTTC.

The table lists this clone with a few counts. J is TRBJ2-3 and V is TRBV7-2, with a tentative D call TRBD1 (5 bases). The CDR3 is 18 residues long. Trimming left V 5 bases short and J 0 bases short, with 21 bases between. CDR1 and CDR2 from the germline V gene are SGHTA and FQGNSA. DNA for the CDR3: TGTGCCAGCAGCCTTCCTTCAGGGTCTACCTTTAGCACAGATACGCAGTATTTT. Its protein is CASSLPSGSTFSTDTQYF.

A word on this clone: This specimen includes other DNA sequences encoding the same CDR3. The chain is built from TRBV9 and TRBJ2-2; a possible D gene is TRBD2 (5 bases). The germline V and J ends were trimmed by 0 bases and 4 bases, with 10 bases remaining between them. This CDR3 has 15 residues. Germline V gives CDR1 SGDLS, CDR2 YYNGEE. DNA for the CDR3: TGTGCCAGCAGCGTAGGGCTAGCAGGCACCGGGGAGCTGTTTTTT. This sequence encodes CASSVGLAGTGELFF.

The rearrangement uses TRBV30 and TRBJ2-1, with 15 bases lining up with TRBD2. The CDR3 extends over 20 amino acids. Trimming took 1 base from V and 9 from J; bases not matched to a gene: 19. Germline V CDR1 and CDR2: GTSNPN, SVGIG (reference sequence). The CDR3 nucleotides are TGTGCCTGGAGTGCTACCAGAGGACTAGCGGGAGGGCCTCTGGGGGGTGAGCAGTTCTTC. Amino acids: CAWSATRGLAGGPLGGEQFF.

The chain recombines TRBV6-2 or TRBV6-3 with TRBJ2-1; TRBD1 matches at 8 bases. The germline V gene has CDR1 MNHEY and CDR2 SVGEGT. The trim removed 0 bases at V and 6 bases at J, leaving 4 bases unmatched. The CDR3 runs 15 residues. Written as DNA, the CDR3 is TGTGCCAGCAGTTACTCGGGCAGGGGGCTCAATGAGCAGTTCTTC. Translating it yields CASSYSGRGLNEQFF.

The chain combines TRBV5-1 with TRBJ2-5, with 7 bases aligning to TRBD2. V lost 3 bases and J lost 4; bases outside the gene matches: 6. This CDR3 region has 14 residues. CDR1 is SGHRS, CDR2 YFSETQ, per germline. The chain's CDR3 is CASSSLGGRETQYF. Written as DNA, the CDR3 is TGCGCCAGCAGCTCCCTGGGGGGGAGAGAGACCCAGTACTTC.

J is TRBJ1-5 and V is TRBV10-2; the D gene is possibly TRBD1 (6 bases). Germline CDR1 reads WSHSY; CDR2 reads SAAADI. The CDR3 contains 13 residues. V was trimmed by 7 bases and J by 6 bases, leaving 13 bases between them. The CDR3 here is CASTPGRGQPQHF. The CDR3 bases are TGCGCCAGCACCCCCGGCAGGGGTCAGCCCCAGCATTTT.

This clone appeared a single time. The chain carries TRBV6-5 and TRBJ1-6; a weak D match, TRBD1 (5 bases). Germline V CDR1 and CDR2: MNHEY, SVGAGI. Between the trimmed V and J ends, which lost 3 bases and 2 bases, there was a span of 11 bases. The CDR3 length is 16 residues. DNA for the CDR3: TGTGCCAGCAGTTATTTGGCAGGGCCCTATAATTCACCCCTCCACTTT. This gives the protein CASSYLAGPYNSPLHF.

The rearrangement joins TRBV7-6 to TRBJ2-6, with D tentatively TRBD1 (6 bases). CDR3 length: 16 amino acids. The V gene's germline CDR1 is SGHVS and CDR2 FNYEAQ. V lost 0 bases, J lost 3 bases, and 9 bases lay in between. CDR3 bases: TGTGCCAGCAGCTTAGCCACAGGGCGTGGGGCCAACGTCCTGACTTTC. Encoded protein: CASSLATGRGANVLTF. Supplemented by reference TRBV7-6 and TRBJ2-6, the full variable domain reads GAGVSQSPRYKVTKRGQDVALRCDPISGHVSLYWYRQALGQGPEFLTYFNYEAQQDKSGLPNDRFSAERPEGSISTLTIQRTEQRDSAMYRCASSLATGRGANVLTFGAGSRLTVL.

The chain carries TRBV6-2 or TRBV6-3 and TRBJ2-1; the match to TRBD2 covers 7 bases. The CDR3 has 16 residues. Germline trimming cut 2 bases from V and 2 bases from J; bases unmatched to any gene: 6. CDR1 is MNHEY and CDR2 is SVGEGT in the germline V gene. The CDR3 here is CASSYVAGVPYNEQFF. CDR3 in DNA: TGTGCCAGCAGTTACGTCGCGGGAGTCCCCTACAATGAGCAGTTCTTC.

The chain joins TRBV6-4 to TRBJ1-2; D remains ambiguous. The V and J ends lost 2 bases and 0 bases respectively, with 25 bases between them. Germline V lookup: CDR1 MRHNA, CDR2 SNTAGT. The CDR3 covers 20 residues. The DNA for the CDR3 is TGTGCCAGCAGTGACGACAATATATTCGACGCCGTCCGGCCTAACTATGGCTACACCTTC. Protein sequence: CASSDDNIFDAVRPNYGYTF.

V and J are TRBV29-1 and TRBJ2-3; 10 bases are shared with TRBD1. The ends lost 4 bases at V and 6 bases at J; junction bases unmatched: 7. Germline lookup yields CDR1 SQVTM and CDR2 ANQGSEA. The CDR3 is 14 amino acids. The CDR3 sequence is CSVGGTGVGDTQYF. DNA for the CDR3: TGCAGCGTTGGGGGGACAGGGGTAGGGGATACGCAGTATTTT.

V and J are TRBV3-1 (or the pseudogene TRBV3-2) and TRBJ2-7, with TRBD1 matching 9 bases. The V segment lost 5 bases and the J segment 4 bases; nucleotides outside the gene matches: 9. The germline V gene has CDR1 LGHDT and CDR2 YNNKEL (reference sequence). This CDR3 comprises 15 residues. The chain's CDR3 is CASSVQGAPAYEQYF. Written as DNA, the CDR3 is TGTGCCAGCAGCGTACAGGGGGCTCCCGCTTACGAGCAGTACTTC.

The gene calls are TRBV15 and TRBJ2-7, with 7 bases fitting TRBD2. In germline, CDR1 is LNHNV, CDR2 YYDKDF (reference sequence). V gave up 5 bases and J gave up 6 bases; unmatched junction bases: 7. CDR3 length: 13 amino acids. The CDR3 sequence is CATSFSLASEQYF. The DNA of the CDR3 is TGTGCCACCAGCTTCTCACTAGCGAGCGAGCAGTACTTC.

This chain connects TRBV6-5 to TRBJ2-7, with TRBD1 matching 9 bases. This CDR3 region has 16 residues. V lost 2 bases to trimming and J lost 4 bases; unmatched junction nucleotides: 9. Germline V CDR1 and CDR2: MNHEY, SVGAGI. The CDR3 loop reads CASSYGVGTGYYEQYF. The CDR3 nucleotides are TGTGCCAGCAGTTACGGTGTCGGGACAGGGTATTACGAGCAGTACTTC.

V usage is TRBV7-2 and J usage is TRBJ2-3; D possibly corresponds to TRBD1 (6 bases). Trimming shortened V by 4 bases and J by 8 bases, and 19 bases separated the two germline ends. CDR3 size: 15 residues. Germline V gene data show CDR1 as SGHTA and CDR2 as FQGNSA. This chain's CDR3 is CASSSLAPSQGTQYF. The CDR3 DNA sequence: TGTGCCAGCAGCTCCCTCGCCCCATCACAGGGTACGCAGTATTTT.

The chain carries TRBV30 and TRBJ1-1; weak D call: TRBD1 (5 bases). This CDR3 contains 14 residues. Per germline, CDR1 GTSNPN and CDR2 SVGIG (reference sequence). V shed 0 bases and J shed 4 bases, with 12 bases lying between them. The CDR3 region is CAWSVLSGGTEAFF. DNA for the CDR3: TGTGCCTGGAGTGTACTTTCCGGGGGCACTGAAGCTTTCTTT.

This clone was picked up a small number of times. V and J are TRBV20-1 and TRBJ2-1, with D perhaps TRBD2 (5 bases). Trimming took off 6 bases at V and 5 bases at J, with 14 bases between the two ends. The V gene's germline CDR1 is DFQATT and CDR2 SNEGSKA (reference sequence). The CDR3 runs 13 residues. CDR3 residues: CSASGGLNNEQFF. The CDR3 DNA reads as TGCAGTGCCAGTGGCGGGTTAAACAATGAGCAGTTCTTC.

V gene TRBV18 combines with J gene TRBJ1-2; 11 nucleotides line up with TRBD1. The CDR3 length is 15 residues. CDR1 KGHSH and CDR2 LQKENI come from the germline V gene. The V gene end was trimmed by 2 bases and the J gene end by 5 bases; junction bases not matched to a gene: 4. The CDR3 DNA sequence: TGTGCCAGCTCACCATCGGACAGGGGGCCTTATGGCTACACCTTC. This sequence encodes CASSPSDRGPYGYTF.

This clone was seen just once. V and J are TRBV19 and TRBJ2-1; 11 bases match TRBD1. Germline V gene data show CDR1 as LNHDA and CDR2 as SQIVND (reference sequence). This CDR3 is built from 17 residues. V gave up 5 bases and J gave up 9 bases; unmatched junction bases: 15. The CDR3 DNA reads as TGTGCCAGTAGTCCTAGGAGCGGGACAGGGGGATACGGTGAGCAGTTCTTC. Its protein is CASSPRSGTGGYGEQFF.

The V and J genes are TRBV5-4 and TRBJ1-6, with TRBD1 as a possible D gene (6 bases). This CDR3 has 15 residues. V gave up 3 bases and J gave up 7 bases, with 14 bases separating them. CDR1 and CDR2 from the germline V gene are SGHNT and YYREEE (reference sequence). As DNA, the CDR3 is TGTGCCAGCAGCTCTGGGGGAGGGGGGAATTCACCCCTCCACTTT. Its translation: CASSSGGGGNSPLHF. Looking up the rest from reference TRBV5-4 and TRBJ1-6 gives the full variable domain: ETGVTQSPTHLIKTRGQQVTLRCSSQSGHNTVSWYQQALGQGPQFIFQYYREEENGRGNFPPRFSGLQFPNYSSELNVNALELDDSALYLCASSSGGGGNSPLHFGNGTRLTVT.

The chain has TRBV11-2 and TRBJ1-3; D may be TRBD1 (6 bases). CDR1 is SGHAT, CDR2 FQNNGV, per germline. V lost 4 bases and J 1 base, leaving 14 bases between the germline ends. The CDR3 totals 16 residues. As DNA, the CDR3 is TGTGCCAGCAGCTCCGGGACATTAGGATCTGGAAACACCATATATTTT. This codes for CASSSGTLGSGNTIYF.

The chain is built from TRBV30 and TRBJ2-7, with 11 bases identical to TRBD2. Germline V gives CDR1 GTSNPN, CDR2 SVGIG (reference sequence). The CDR3 runs 16 residues. Trimming removed 3 bases from V and 4 bases from J; junction bases left unmatched: 11. CDR3 protein: CAWRDGGTSGPYEQYF. The CDR3 region has the DNA TGTGCCTGGAGGGATGGAGGGACTAGCGGCCCTTACGAGCAGTACTTC.

The chain uses TRBV18 and TRBJ2-2; 8 bases match TRBD1. The CDR3 runs to 15 residues. V gave up 5 bases and J gave up 5 bases; unmatched junction bases: 7. Looked up from germline, CDR1 is KGHSH and CDR2 is LQKENI. The CDR3 loop reads CASSSTGGSTGELFF. In DNA, the CDR3 is TGTGCCAGCTCATCTACAGGGGGTAGTACCGGGGAGCTGTTTTTT.

The chain combines TRBV28 with TRBJ2-3; 7 bases agree with TRBD2. This CDR3 is 14 amino acids long. V lost 8 bases to trimming and J lost 0 bases; unmatched junction nucleotides: 5. Germline-derived CDR1 and CDR2 are MDHEN and SYDVKM. CDR3 protein: CASPPSGSTDTQYF. The CDR3, as DNA: TGTGCCAGCCCACCTAGCGGAAGCACAGATACGCAGTATTTT.

The J gene is TRBJ2-7, the V gene TRBV7-2; D is ambiguous. This CDR3 spans 14 amino acids. Deletions cut 3 bases from V and 3 bases from J, with 12 bases between. The germline V gene has CDR1 SGHTA and CDR2 FQGNSA. CDR3: CASSFGRQYYEQYF. CDR3 bases: TGTGCCAGCAGCTTTGGGCGACAATACTACGAGCAGTACTTC.

The V call is TRBV28, the J call TRBJ1-1; D is perhaps TRBD1 (6 bases). This CDR3 comprises 11 residues. Germline values: CDR1 MDHEN, CDR2 SYDVKM. The V and J ends lost 9 bases and 6 bases respectively, with 11 bases between them. The CDR3 DNA follows: TGTGCCAGTCAGGGGTTCCCTGAAGCTTTCTTT. It specifies CASQGFPEAFF.

The rearrangement links TRBV5-6 to TRBJ2-2; tentatively, D is TRBD2 (6 bases). Germline loops: CDR1 SGHDT, CDR2 YYEEEE. The V end was cut by 1 base, the J end by 7 bases, with 17 bases between. The CDR3 runs 16 residues. In DNA form, the CDR3 reads TGTGCCAGCAGCTTGTATGTCGGGAGCAAGATCGGGGAGCTGTTTTTT. Encoded protein: CASSLYVGSKIGELFF.

The genes are TRBV5-1 and TRBJ1-6; D gene unclear. The CDR3 is 15 amino acids. The germline V gene has CDR1 SGHRS and CDR2 YFSETQ. Between the trimmed V and J ends, which lost 4 bases and 9 bases, there was a span of 17 bases. The CDR3 sequence is CASSAEGTAGSPLHF. The CDR3 coding sequence is TGCGCCAGCAGCGCAGAAGGAACAGCTGGTTCACCCCTCCACTTT.

The chain carries TRBV7-2 and TRBJ2-5; weak D call: TRBD2 (6 bases). Germline CDR1 reads SGHTA; CDR2 reads FQGNSA. Trimming took off 5 bases at V and 5 bases at J, with 9 bases between the two ends. This CDR3 spans 12 amino acids. The CDR3 here is CASSQTRETQYF. The CDR3 DNA is TGTGCCAGCAGCCAGACTAGGGAGACCCAGTACTTC.